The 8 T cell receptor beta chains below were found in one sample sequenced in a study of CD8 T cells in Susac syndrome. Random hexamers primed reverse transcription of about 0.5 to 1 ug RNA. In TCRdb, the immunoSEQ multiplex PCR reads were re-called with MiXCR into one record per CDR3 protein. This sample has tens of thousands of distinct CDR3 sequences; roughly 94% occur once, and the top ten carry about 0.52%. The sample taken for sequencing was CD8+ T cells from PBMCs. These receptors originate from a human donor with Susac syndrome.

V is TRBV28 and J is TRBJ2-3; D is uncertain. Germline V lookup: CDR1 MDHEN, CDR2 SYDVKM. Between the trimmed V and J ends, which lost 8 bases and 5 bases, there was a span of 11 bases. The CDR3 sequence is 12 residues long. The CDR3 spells CASRPGGDTQYF. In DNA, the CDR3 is TGTGCCAGCCGGCCGGGCGGAGATACGCAGTATTTT.

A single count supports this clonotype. The CDR3 bases are TGTGCCAGCAGCTTTGATAGCGGGGGGGCAGATACGCAGTATTTT. It specifies CASSFDSGGADTQYF. The chain couples TRBV7-2 to TRBJ2-3; 11 bases are a match to TRBD2. V was pared by 3 bases and J by 4 bases, with 3 bases of the junction left unmatched. Germline assignment: CDR1 SGHTA and CDR2 FQGNSA. The CDR3 sequence is 15 residues long.

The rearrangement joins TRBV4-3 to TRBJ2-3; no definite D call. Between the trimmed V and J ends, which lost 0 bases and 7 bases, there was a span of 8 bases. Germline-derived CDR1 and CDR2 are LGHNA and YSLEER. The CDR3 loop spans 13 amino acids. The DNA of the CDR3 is TGCGCCAGCAGCCAAGACCATCCCTATACGCAGTATTTT. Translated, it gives CASSQDHPYTQYF.

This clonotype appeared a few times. The CDR3 reads CASSIDRGQGRGMNTEAFF. Here the CDR3 DNA reads TGTGCCAGTAGTATAGATCGGGGACAGGGCAGAGGGATGAACACTGAAGCTTTCTTT. The chain combines TRBV19 with TRBJ1-1; 9 positions match TRBD1. CDR1 is LNHDA, CDR2 SQIVND, per germline (reference sequence). CDR3 length: 19 residues. V shed 0 bases and J 0 bases; nucleotides not matched to a gene: 11.

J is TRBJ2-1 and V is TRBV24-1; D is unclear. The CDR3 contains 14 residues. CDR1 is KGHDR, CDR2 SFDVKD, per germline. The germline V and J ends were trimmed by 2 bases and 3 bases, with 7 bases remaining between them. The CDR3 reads CATSDSLNYNEQFF. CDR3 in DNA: TGTGCCACCAGTGATTCCCTGAACTACAATGAGCAGTTCTTC.

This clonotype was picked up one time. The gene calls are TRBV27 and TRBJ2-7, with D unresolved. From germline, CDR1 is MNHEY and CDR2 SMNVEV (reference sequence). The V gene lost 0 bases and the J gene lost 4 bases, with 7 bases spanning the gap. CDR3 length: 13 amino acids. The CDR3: CASSLSPFYEQYF. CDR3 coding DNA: TGTGCCAGCAGTTTATCCCCCTTTTACGAGCAGTACTTC.

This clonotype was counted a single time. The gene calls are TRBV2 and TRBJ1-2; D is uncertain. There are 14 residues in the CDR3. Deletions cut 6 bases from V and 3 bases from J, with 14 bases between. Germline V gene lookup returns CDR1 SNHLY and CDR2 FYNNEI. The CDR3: CASRGGRTHYGYTF. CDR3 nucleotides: TGTGCCAGCAGAGGAGGGCGGACTCACTATGGCTACACCTTC.

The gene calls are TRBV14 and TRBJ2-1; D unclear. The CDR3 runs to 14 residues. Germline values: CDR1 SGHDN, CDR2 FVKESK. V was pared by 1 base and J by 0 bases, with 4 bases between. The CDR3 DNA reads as TGTGCCAGCAGCCAAGCGGGCTCCTACAATGAGCAGTTCTTC. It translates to CASSQAGSYNEQFF. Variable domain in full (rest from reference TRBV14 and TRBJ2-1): EAGVTQFPSHSVIEKGQTVTLRCDPISGHDNLYWYRRVMGKEIKFLLHFVKESKQDESGMPNNRFLAERTGGTYSTLKVQPAELEDSGVYFCASSQAGSYNEQFFGPGTRLTVL.